This TCR beta chain was recovered during a study of vaccination and CD4 T cells after COVID-19. Regarding this clonotype: Its cognate antigen is unknown.

CDR1 SGHKS and CDR2 YYEKEE come from the germline V gene (reference sequence). V was clipped by 2 bases and J by 2 bases, with 13 bases between them. The CDR3 has 15 amino acids. With the Oncomine TCR Beta short-read assay, DNA from cultured CD4+ T cells was sequenced. TCRdb called the PCR reads again in MiXCR, with one record for every CDR3 protein. The data hold about 10,000 distinct CDR3 sequences, with approximately 28% observed a single time. Described treatment: roughly ten-day PBMC culture with coronavirus spike peptide pools or control peptides (ViraFEST assay). The specimen comprised CD4+ T cells from blood, cultured in vitro, sampled after SARS-CoV-2 vaccination. The chain carries TRBV5-5 and TRBJ2-5; possible D gene TRBD2, 5 bases. The TCR comes from a human donor who had recovered from COVID-19. The DNA for the CDR3 is TGTGCCAGCAGCTTTCACCCTAGCCGACAAGAGACCCAGTACTTC. Its translation: CASSFHPSRQETQYF. The whole variable domain, remainder taken from reference TRBV5-5 and TRBJ2-5, is DAGVTQSPTHLIKTRGQQVTLRCSPISGHKSVSWYQQVLGQGPQFIFQYYEKEERGRGNFPDRFSARQFPNYSSELNVNALLLGDSALYLCASSFHPSRQETQYFGPGTRLLVL.